The 26 T cell receptor beta chains below come from one sample, sequenced in a study of blood T cell repertoires in COVID-19. Sequencing used immunoSEQ multiplex PCR; TCRdb keeps in-frame clones, though not all of them. This sample has about 55,000 clones; about nine tenths occur once, and the top ten carry more than 3%. The source material was peripheral blood. The receptors were gathered from a man aged 40-55 years with COVID-19, enrolled during active disease.

The genes are TRBV28 and TRBJ2-2; D might be TRBD1 (5 bases). This CDR3 is built from 16 residues. Looked up from germline, CDR1 is MDHEN and CDR2 is SYDVKM. V lost 6 bases and J lost 4, with 18 bases in between. DNA of the CDR3: TGTGCCAGCAGGCCTCCAGGGTGGGGCCTCACCGGGGAGCTGTTTTTT. Translating gives CASRPPGWGLTGELFF.

The genes are TRBV11-3 and TRBJ1-1; D is possibly TRBD1 (5 bases). Trimming pared 0 bases from V and 5 bases from J, leaving 22 bases between. The CDR3 consists of 18 residues. Germline V gives CDR1 SGHNT, CDR2 YENEEA. Here the CDR3 DNA reads TGTGCCAGCAGCTTAGACTGGCAGGGTTGGAGTATGGGGACTGAAGCTTTCTTT. Translated, it gives CASSLDWQGWSMGTEAFF.

This clone was seen only a few times. The V gene is TRBV27, the J gene TRBJ1-2; TRBD1 aligns across 8 bases. Germline V gene sequence: CDR1 MNHEY, CDR2 SMNVEV (reference sequence). V lost 3 bases to trimming and J lost 6 bases; unmatched junction nucleotides: 3. This CDR3 contains 13 residues. The CDR3 here is CASSFVGQDGYTF. As DNA, the CDR3 is TGTGCCAGCAGTTTCGTGGGACAGGATGGCTACACCTTC.

This clone occurred a few times. The V call is TRBV11-2, the J call TRBJ2-7, with D unresolved. This CDR3 contains 13 residues. With 1 base removed from V and 3 bases from J, the gap between germline ends came to 7 bases. CDR1 and CDR2 from the germline V gene are SGHAT and FQNNGV. The CDR3 reads CASSLAGHYEQYF. The CDR3 DNA sequence: TGTGCCAGCAGCTTAGCTGGCCACTACGAGCAGTACTTC.

This clone was picked up one time. The genes are TRBV6-6 and TRBJ2-7, with D possibly matching TRBD2 (5 bases). Trimming took 6 bases from V and 4 from J, leaving 13 bases between them. CDR1 MNHNY and CDR2 SVGAGI come from the germline V gene (reference sequence). The CDR3 is 13 residues long. The CDR3 DNA reads TGTGCCAGCAGCGACGGCCCGGGGTACGAGCAGTACTTC. Protein: CASSDGPGYEQYF.

The chain uses TRBV2 and TRBJ2-7; 8 bases fit TRBD1. The CDR3 spans 16 residues. CDR1 SNHLY and CDR2 FYNNEI come from the germline V gene. The V gene end was trimmed by 5 bases and the J gene end by 3 bases; junction bases not matched to a gene: 12. The CDR3 DNA reads as TGTGCCAGCAGTACAGATATACTCGACAGGGGCTACGAGCAGTACTTC. Protein: CASSTDILDRGYEQYF.

This clone was seen more than once but under ten times. V and J are TRBV28 and TRBJ1-2, with 9 bases identical to TRBD1. The V gene end was trimmed by 4 bases and the J gene end by 1 base; junction bases not matched to a gene: 10. Looked up from germline, CDR1 is MDHEN and CDR2 is SYDVKM. The CDR3 runs 17 residues. The CDR3 sequence is CASSSTGGWGGNYGYTF. DNA for the CDR3: TGTGCCAGCAGTTCAACAGGGGGCTGGGGCGGTAACTATGGCTACACCTTC.

The V call is TRBV2, the J call TRBJ1-3; possibly TRBD1 for D (6 bases). The V and J ends lost 5 bases and 0 bases respectively, with 11 bases between them. The CDR3 is made up of 15 amino acids. In germline, CDR1 is SNHLY, CDR2 FYNNEI. The CDR3 bases are TGTGCCAGCAGTCAAACGGACAGCTCTGGAAACACCATATATTTT. Translation: CASSQTDSSGNTIYF.

The rearrangement uses TRBV11-2 and TRBJ2-7; D might be TRBD2 (6 bases). V lost 6 bases and J lost 0, with 18 bases in between. The germline V gene has CDR1 SGHAT and CDR2 FQNNGV. This CDR3 region has 16 residues. The CDR3 loop reads CASSFLWDGSSYEQYF. CDR3 nucleotide sequence: TGTGCCAGCAGTTTTCTATGGGACGGGAGCTCCTACGAGCAGTACTTC.

For the CDR3, the DNA is TGTGCCAGCAGTTTCAGACAGAACTATGGCTACACCTTC. Translating it yields CASSFRQNYGYTF. The J gene is TRBJ1-2, the V gene TRBV27; perhaps TRBD1 as D (5 bases). Germline V gene data show CDR1 as MNHEY and CDR2 as SMNVEV (reference sequence). V lost 3 bases and J 2 bases, leaving 7 bases between the germline ends. There are 13 residues in the CDR3.

This chain joins TRBV5-6 and TRBJ1-2; 8 nucleotides align to TRBD1. This CDR3 has 14 residues. Germline lookup yields CDR1 SGHDT and CDR2 YYEEEE. V shed 4 bases and J 2 bases; nucleotides not matched to a gene: 4. CDR3 sequence: CASSIGQGNYGYTF. The CDR3 DNA is TGTGCCAGCAGCATCGGACAGGGCAACTATGGCTACACCTTC.

The chain joins TRBV3-1 (or the pseudogene TRBV3-2) to TRBJ1-1; D perhaps matches TRBD1 (5 bases). Deletions cut 4 bases from V and 1 base from J, with 10 bases between. Germline CDR1 is LGHDT and CDR2 is YNNKEL (reference sequence). The CDR3 sequence is 14 residues long. The CDR3 here is CASSPQGTNTEAFF. The CDR3, as DNA: TGTGCCAGCAGCCCTCAGGGCACGAACACTGAAGCTTTCTTT.

This sequence joins TRBV5-1 and TRBJ1-2, with 7 nucleotides matching TRBD1. CDR1 and CDR2 from the germline V gene are SGHRS and YFSETQ. Trimming took 1 base from V and 9 from J; bases not matched to a gene: 18. The CDR3 totals 17 residues. CDR3 amino acids: CASSLQSGQTSLQSYTF. CDR3 coding DNA: TGCGCCAGCAGCTTGCAATCGGGACAGACCTCGTTGCAGAGCTACACCTTC. The full variable domain, rest sourced from reference TRBV5-1 and TRBJ1-2, is KAGVTQTPRYLIKTRGQQVTLSCSPISGHRSVSWYQQTPGQGLQFLFEYFSETQRNKGNFPGRFSGRQFSNSRSEMNVSTLELGDSALYLCASSLQSGQTSLQSYTFGSGTRLTVV.

The V and J genes are TRBV28 and TRBJ1-3; D is uncertain. The germline gives CDR1 MDHEN, CDR2 SYDVKM. CDR3 size: 14 residues. V lost 7 bases and J 0 bases, leaving 10 bases between the germline ends. CDR3 sequence: CASTLQNSGNTIYF. Written as DNA, the CDR3 is TGTGCCAGCACCCTACAGAACTCTGGAAACACCATATATTTT.

This clone was observed a single time. This chain links TRBV5-1 with TRBJ2-1, with 9 bases aligning to TRBD2. Germline loops: CDR1 SGHRS, CDR2 YFSETQ. The length of the CDR3 is 16 residues. The V and J ends lost 2 bases and 2 bases, in that order; junction bases with no gene match: 5. The chain's CDR3 is CASSFGGGGPYNEQFF. CDR3 sequence (DNA): TGCGCCAGCAGCTTTGGCGGGGGGGGACCCTACAATGAGCAGTTCTTC. The variable domain in full, with the rest retrieved from reference TRBV5-1 and TRBJ2-1, is KAGVTQTPRYLIKTRGQQVTLSCSPISGHRSVSWYQQTPGQGLQFLFEYFSETQRNKGNFPGRFSGRQFSNSRSEMNVSTLELGDSALYLCASSFGGGGPYNEQFFGPGTRLTVL.

The V call is TRBV5-3, the J call TRBJ1-1; D ambiguous. TRBV5-3 is flagged as an ORF with uncertain function. V lost 4 bases and J 5 bases, leaving 21 bases between the germline ends. The CDR3 is 16 residues long. CDR3 nucleotides: TGTGCCAGAAGCCCCCATAGTCGTGTGAGATGGACTGAAGCTTTCTTT. This sequence encodes CARSPHSRVRWTEAFF.

This chain uses TRBV27 with TRBJ2-7, with TRBD2 identical over 8 bases. Per germline, CDR1 MNHEY and CDR2 SMNVEV (reference sequence). The V gene end was trimmed by 5 bases and the J gene end by 0 bases; junction bases not matched to a gene: 9. This CDR3 region has 16 residues. The CDR3 protein is CASSPTPGTSSYEQYF. As DNA, the CDR3 is TGTGCCAGCAGTCCGACGCCCGGGACTAGCTCCTACGAGCAGTACTTC.

By share, this clone ranks as large. This sequence joins TRBV27 and TRBJ1-6, with 10 bases aligning to TRBD1. Germline V gene sequence: CDR1 MNHEY, CDR2 SMNVEV (reference sequence). There are 15 residues in the CDR3. The junction had 11 bases not matched to a gene; V was cut back by 3 bases and J by 15 bases. The CDR3: CASSFGDRGATRLHF. In DNA form, the CDR3 reads TGTGCCAGCAGTTTCGGGGACAGGGGCGCTACTCGCCTCCACTTT.

The chain is built from TRBV15 and TRBJ2-5, with TRBD1 identical over 8 bases. The CDR3 is made up of 16 amino acids. Germline V CDR1 and CDR2: LNHNV, YYDKDF (reference sequence). The V segment lost 0 bases and the J segment 5 bases; nucleotides outside the gene matches: 8. The CDR3 nucleotides read TGTGCCACCAGCAGAGAACCCCAGGGGGCTTATGAGACCCAGTACTTC. This gives the protein CATSREPQGAYETQYF.

The rearrangement joins TRBV9 to TRBJ2-2; 8 bases match TRBD1. Germline V gene data show CDR1 as SGDLS and CDR2 as YYNGEE. This CDR3 comprises 15 residues. The junction had 11 bases not matched to a gene; V was cut back by 3 bases and J by 10 bases. CDR3 nucleotide sequence: TGTGCCAGCAGCGACCCGGACAGGGTGTCGGAGGAGCTGTTTTTT. It specifies CASSDPDRVSEELFF.

The chain couples TRBV5-1 to TRBJ2-2; D call uncertain. This CDR3 spans 14 amino acids. V dropped 4 bases and J dropped 2 bases, with 9 bases sitting between them. CDR1 and CDR2 from the germline V gene are SGHRS and YFSETQ. For the CDR3, the DNA is TGCGCCAGCAGCCCCCTCCTTAACACCGGGGAGCTGTTTTTT. Protein product: CASSPLLNTGELFF. Drawing the rest from reference TRBV5-1 and TRBJ2-2, the complete variable domain is KAGVTQTPRYLIKTRGQQVTLSCSPISGHRSVSWYQQTPGQGLQFLFEYFSETQRNKGNFPGRFSGRQFSNSRSEMNVSTLELGDSALYLCASSPLLNTGELFFGEGSRLTVL.

As concerns this clone: The germline gene is not matched at one end of the junction; a read error may be the cause. The chain uses TRBV5-6 and TRBJ1-2; D gene uncertain. The CDR3 is 14 residues long. The germline V gene encodes CDR1 SGHDT and CDR2 YYEEEE. The CDR3 protein is CASRLGGRDYGYTF. The CDR3 DNA sequence: TGTGCCAGCAGATTGGGCGGGCGCGACTATGGCTACACCTTC.

The J gene is TRBJ2-1, the V gene TRBV2; TRBD1 matches at 9 bases. Germline assignment: CDR1 SNHLY and CDR2 FYNNEI. This CDR3 comprises 19 residues. After removal of 1 base from V and 0 bases from J, the junction contained 10 bases not matched to a gene. Written as DNA, the CDR3 is TGTGCCAGCAGTGAAGTATACGGACAGGGGACGAGCTCCTACAATGAGCAGTTCTTC. Translating gives CASSEVYGQGTSSYNEQFF.

This clone occurred a few times. This sequence joins TRBV4-2 and TRBJ1-6; D call uncertain. V was pared by 0 bases and J by 0 bases, with 6 bases between. Per the germline V gene, CDR1 is LGHNA and CDR2 is YNFKEQ. The CDR3 consists of 16 residues. DNA for the CDR3: TGTGCCAGCAGCCAAGATCGGGTCTCCTATAATTCACCCCTCCACTTT. This gives the protein CASSQDRVSYNSPLHF.

The J gene is TRBJ1-1, the V gene TRBV5-6; D gene unclear. In germline, CDR1 is SGHDT, CDR2 YYEEEE. The CDR3 runs to 13 residues. V dropped 4 bases and J dropped 1 base, with 8 bases sitting between them. This CDR3 is CASSPNWNTEAFF. The CDR3 DNA reads as TGTGCCAGCAGCCCTAATTGGAACACTGAAGCTTTCTTT.

The chain carries TRBV28 and TRBJ1-1; TRBD1 is a possible D gene (6 bases). V dropped 6 bases and J dropped 2 bases, with 19 bases sitting between them. The CDR3 has 16 residues. CDR1 is MDHEN, CDR2 SYDVKM, per germline. The chain's CDR3 is CASRTTGSPLNTEAFF. CDR3 nucleotides: TGTGCCAGCAGGACCACAGGGTCCCCTTTAAACACTGAAGCTTTCTTT.